The 29 T cell receptor beta chains below all came from one sample that was sequenced in a study of PD-1 blockade in classical Hodgkin lymphoma. Only in-frame clones appear in the TCRdb table, and some are missing; sequencing was by immunoSEQ multiplex PCR. The table records around 70,000 clones, 60% to 80% of them present only once. Relapse was seen in all patients after autologous stem cell transplantation, and brentuximab vedotin exposure was variable. Material: peripheral blood mononuclear cells (PBMCs), obtained before the second cycle of nivolumab. Receptors were obtained from a human donor with classical Hodgkin lymphoma.

A word on this clone: Other DNA sequences in this specimen translate into the identical CDR3. The rearrangement joins TRBV19 to TRBJ1-1; D uncertain. Germline V gene sequence: CDR1 LNHDA, CDR2 SQIVND (reference sequence). The CDR3 length is 13 residues. V lost 2 bases and J lost 1, with 5 bases in between. The CDR3 DNA reads as TGTGCCAGTAGTATAAATGGGAACACTGAAGCTTTCTTT. It encodes CASSINGNTEAFF.

The chain recombines TRBV2 with TRBJ2-2, with D hard to call. Germline values: CDR1 SNHLY, CDR2 FYNNEI. With 4 bases removed from V and 4 bases from J, the gap between germline ends came to 4 bases. CDR3 size: 12 residues. Written as DNA, the CDR3 is TGTGCCAGCAGTGTTTTCACCGGGGAGCTGTTTTTT. This encodes CASSVFTGELFF.

The CDR3 loop reads CATKRGDKSSYEQYF. The CDR3 bases are TGTGCCACGAAGAGGGGGGACAAGAGCTCCTACGAGCAGTACTTC. The rearrangement links TRBV15 to TRBJ2-7; D is perhaps TRBD1 or TRBD2 (6 bases each). The CDR3 consists of 15 residues. Germline V gene data show CDR1 as LNHNV and CDR2 as YYDKDF (reference sequence). Trimming cost V 9 bases and J 0 bases, with 18 bases left between them.

The chain combines TRBV19 with TRBJ1-1; perhaps TRBD1 as D (6 bases). V was pared by 3 bases and J by 1 base, with 9 bases between. Germline V gives CDR1 LNHDA, CDR2 SQIVND (reference sequence). The CDR3 covers 14 residues. The CDR3 DNA sequence: TGTGCCAGTAGTATTGGCAGGGGGAACACTGAAGCTTTCTTT. Protein sequence: CASSIGRGNTEAFF.

The chain couples TRBV5-6 to TRBJ1-4, with TRBD1 matching 7 bases. V shed 4 bases and J 4 bases; nucleotides not matched to a gene: 7. Germline lookup yields CDR1 SGHDT and CDR2 YYEEEE. The CDR3 contains 15 residues. CDR3 nucleotide sequence: TGTGCCAGCAGCGGGACGGGACAGCTTAATGAAAAACTGTTTTTT. Residues: CASSGTGQLNEKLFF. The full variable domain, in which reference TRBV5-6 and TRBJ1-4 provide the parts outside the CDR3, is DAGVTQSPTHLIKTRGQQVTLRCSPKSGHDTVSWYQQALGQGPQFIFQYYEEEERQRGNFPDRFSGHQFPNYSSELNVNALLLGDSALYLCASSGTGQLNEKLFFGSGTQLSVL.

This clone occurred a few times. V is TRBV28 and J is TRBJ1-5; D unresolved. The germline V gene has CDR1 MDHEN and CDR2 SYDVKM. This CDR3 is built from 13 residues. Trimming removed 2 bases at V and 2 bases at J, with 4 bases between. The CDR3 loop is CASSLDGNQPQHF. For the CDR3, the DNA is TGTGCCAGCAGTTTAGATGGCAATCAGCCCCAGCATTTT.

The gene calls are TRBV18 and TRBJ1-1, with 7 bases aligning to TRBD1. Germline trimming cut 2 bases from V and 5 bases from J; bases unmatched to any gene: 8. Germline CDR1 reads KGHSH; CDR2 reads LQKENI. The CDR3 runs 15 residues. The CDR3 region is CASSPGTERRTEAFF. The CDR3 coding sequence is TGTGCCAGCTCACCAGGGACAGAAAGAAGGACTGAAGCTTTCTTT.

This chain connects TRBV11-2 to TRBJ2-5; D possibly matches TRBD1 or TRBD2 (5 bases each). The CDR3 is 13 residues long. Germline CDR1 reads SGHAT; CDR2 reads FQNNGV. Deletions cut 4 bases from V and 5 bases from J, with 11 bases between. The CDR3 DNA reads TGTGCCAGCAGCTCCTGGGGCGGGGAGACCCAGTACTTC. Its translation: CASSSWGGETQYF.

There are many counts of this clone. The chain links TRBV4-1 to TRBJ2-7; 8 positions agree with TRBD2. Germline V gene data show CDR1 as MGHRA and CDR2 as YSYEKL. The CDR3 is 14 amino acids. Trimming removed 1 base from V and 2 bases from J; junction bases left unmatched: 1. The CDR3 sequence: CASSQGSGTYEQYF. CDR3 coding DNA: TGCGCCAGCAGCCAAGGTAGCGGGACCTACGAGCAGTACTTC.

The rearrangement joins TRBV5-4 to TRBJ1-2; D gene unclear. Between the trimmed V and J ends, which lost 7 bases and 7 bases, there was a span of 11 bases. The V gene's germline CDR1 is SGHNT and CDR2 YYREEE (reference sequence). The length of the CDR3 is 11 residues. CDR3 bases: TGTGCCAGCTCACTTCATTTTGGCTACACCTTC. The encoded protein is CASSLHFGYTF.

The chain employs TRBV6-6 and TRBJ2-3, with TRBD2 identical over 14 bases. The germline V gene encodes CDR1 MNHNY and CDR2 SVGAGI (reference sequence). The trim removed 6 bases at V and 4 bases at J, leaving 6 bases unmatched. The CDR3 is 16 residues long. DNA for the CDR3: TGTGCCAGCAGCCGGGGACTAGCGGGAGATGCAGATACGCAGTATTTT. It specifies CASSRGLAGDADTQYF.

The chain has TRBV4-1 and TRBJ2-5; D may correspond to TRBD1 or TRBD2 (5 bases each). Germline values: CDR1 MGHRA, CDR2 YSYEKL. V shed 1 base and J shed 5 bases, with 17 bases lying between them. The CDR3 has 16 residues. CDR3 DNA sequence: TGCGCCAGCAGCCAAGTGGGGGTAGGAGGCTCGGAGACCCAGTACTTC. Protein product: CASSQVGVGGSETQYF.

This chain uses TRBV9 with TRBJ1-6, with D perhaps matching TRBD1 (5 bases). The CDR3 extends over 14 amino acids. The V end was cut by 3 bases, the J end by 5 bases, with 9 bases between. CDR1 and CDR2 (germline): SGDLS, YYNGEE. The CDR3 DNA follows: TGTGCCAGCAGCGGCAGGGCCCATAATTCACCCCTCCACTTT. Protein product: CASSGRAHNSPLHF.

V and J are TRBV7-8 and TRBJ1-5; D gene unclear. V gave up 5 bases and J gave up 6 bases, with 11 bases separating them. CDR1 SGHVS and CDR2 FQNEAQ come from the germline V gene. This CDR3 is 13 amino acids long. CDR3 sequence: CASSIISGQPQHF. Here the CDR3 DNA reads TGTGCCAGCAGCATTATTAGCGGTCAGCCCCAGCATTTT.

Here the CDR3 reads CAWDRQGSTNEKLFF. The CDR3 DNA is TGTGCCTGGGACCGACAGGGATCAACTAATGAAAAACTGTTTTTT. The rearrangement links TRBV30 to TRBJ1-4, with 7 bases identical to TRBD1. This CDR3 has 15 residues. Germline CDR1 and CDR2: GTSNPN and SVGIG (reference sequence). The V gene end was trimmed by 5 bases and the J gene end by 0 bases; junction bases not matched to a gene: 6.

The chain recombines TRBV7-3 with TRBJ1-2, with 7 bases lining up with TRBD1. The CDR3 length is 13 residues. Germline V gene sequence: CDR1 SGHTA, CDR2 FQGTGA. With 2 bases clipped from V and 4 bases from J, the junction kept 1 base outside the gene matches. Written as DNA, the CDR3 is TGTGCCAGCAGCTTAGGGGACAGCTATGGCTACACCTTC. Its protein is CASSLGDSYGYTF.

The DNA for the CDR3 is TGTGCCAGCTCACGGGAGTGGGGAGAAGCTTTCTTT. Protein product: CASSREWGEAFF. This chain links TRBV18 with TRBJ1-1, with no clear D. Trimming removed 4 bases from V and 8 bases from J, with 11 bases in between. Germline V lookup: CDR1 KGHSH, CDR2 LQKENI. The CDR3 is 12 amino acids. Drawing the rest from reference TRBV18 and TRBJ1-1, the complete variable domain is NAGVMQNPRHLVRRRGQEARLRCSPMKGHSHVYWYRQLPEEGLKFMVYLQKENIIDESGMPKERFSAEFPKEGPSILRIQQVVRGDSAAYFCASSREWGEAFFGQGTRLTVV.

The chain employs TRBV7-2 and TRBJ2-5; 14 nucleotides line up with TRBD2. Germline loops: CDR1 SGHTA, CDR2 FQGNSA. V was clipped by 2 bases and J by 7 bases; unmatched bases: 6. CDR3 length: 16 amino acids. CDR3 residues: CASSLKFGTSGGTQYF. DNA for the CDR3: TGTGCCAGCAGCTTAAAATTTGGGACTAGCGGGGGGACCCAGTACTTC.

The V and J genes are TRBV19 and TRBJ2-2, with D unclear. The CDR3 loop spans 13 amino acids. Looked up from germline, CDR1 is LNHDA and CDR2 is SQIVND (reference sequence). With 1 base removed from V and 2 bases from J, the gap between germline ends came to 2 bases. CDR3 DNA sequence: TGTGCCAGTAGTATAGCCAACACCGGGGAGCTGTTTTTT. It encodes CASSIANTGELFF.

The chain couples TRBV19 to TRBJ1-5; D is possibly TRBD1 (5 bases). V was shortened by 4 bases and J by 2 bases, with 15 bases between the two germline ends. Germline lookup yields CDR1 LNHDA and CDR2 SQIVND (reference sequence). The CDR3 extends over 16 amino acids. The CDR3 region is CASSRGEGRGNQPQHF. The CDR3 bases are TGTGCCAGTAGTAGGGGAGAGGGACGGGGCAATCAGCCCCAGCATTTT.

This rearrangement joins TRBV19 to TRBJ1-5; no clear D gene. Germline assignment: CDR1 LNHDA and CDR2 SQIVND (reference sequence). Deletions cut 4 bases from V and 2 bases from J, with 12 bases between. The CDR3 is 15 residues long. The CDR3 bases are TGTGCCAGTAGTAAGGGCACGAGGGGCAATCAGCCCCAGCATTTT. Its protein is CASSKGTRGNQPQHF.

This chain links TRBV5-1 with TRBJ1-1; tentative D call: TRBD1 (5 bases). Germline assignment: CDR1 SGHRS and CDR2 YFSETQ. Trimming cost V 0 bases and J 4 bases, with 16 bases left between them. The length of the CDR3 is 16 residues. The CDR3 protein is CASSLAQGWGSTEAFF. CDR3 DNA: TGCGCCAGCAGCTTGGCCCAGGGCTGGGGATCCACTGAAGCTTTCTTT.

The rearrangement uses TRBV6-1 and TRBJ2-2; the D is unclear. This CDR3 region has 13 residues. The V gene lost 5 bases and the J gene lost 3 bases, with 7 bases spanning the gap. Germline CDR1 MNHNS, CDR2 SASEGT. This CDR3 reads CASSPSHTGELFF. In DNA form, the CDR3 reads TGTGCCAGCAGTCCATCGCACACCGGGGAGCTGTTTTTT.

V gene TRBV6-6 combines with J gene TRBJ2-2; TRBD1 matches at 8 bases. With 6 bases clipped from V and 2 bases from J, the junction kept 8 bases outside the gene matches. The germline CDR1 and CDR2 sequences are MNHNY and SVGAGI (reference sequence). The CDR3 has 16 amino acids. The CDR3 region has the DNA TGTGCCAGCAGAATATCCGACAGGGGAAACACCGGGGAGCTGTTTTTT. Encoded protein: CASRISDRGNTGELFF.

The rearrangement joins TRBV18 to TRBJ2-2; D possibly corresponds to TRBD2 (6 bases). V was pared by 3 bases and J by 6 bases, with 14 bases between. This CDR3 spans 15 amino acids. Germline assignment: CDR1 KGHSH and CDR2 LQKENI. The CDR3 coding sequence is TGTGCCAGCTCACCTTACGGCGGGGCCCCCGGGGAGCTGTTTTTT. This gives the protein CASSPYGGAPGELFF.

This clone is medium-sized within its sample. The J gene is TRBJ1-1, the V gene TRBV19, with a weak D call TRBD1 (5 bases). Germline V gene data show CDR1 as LNHDA and CDR2 as SQIVND (reference sequence). CDR3 length: 12 residues. V was clipped by 7 bases and J by 8 bases, with 14 bases between them. The CDR3 DNA is TGTGCCAGTACCCGGGACTCCCCCGAAGCTTTCTTT. Translated: CASTRDSPEAFF.

This chain connects TRBV19 to TRBJ2-7; TRBD2 aligns across 13 bases. Germline lookup yields CDR1 LNHDA and CDR2 SQIVND (reference sequence). J gave up 3 bases and V 5 bases, and 7 bases lay outside the gene matches. The CDR3 length is 16 residues. CDR3 DNA: TGTGCCAGTAGTCCCACAAGGACTAGCGGGAGCTACGAGCAGTACTTC. It translates to CASSPTRTSGSYEQYF.

Here the CDR3 DNA reads TGTGCCAGCAGCTTAATTGAGGGGGATCGGGCTTTCTTT. This codes for CASSLIEGDRAFF. The rearrangement joins TRBV7-9 to TRBJ1-1; perhaps TRBD1 as D (6 bases). V shed 2 bases and J shed 11 bases, with 15 bases lying between them. Germline values: CDR1 SEHNR, CDR2 FQNEAQ (reference sequence). This CDR3 has 13 amino acids.

J is TRBJ1-1 and V is TRBV6-6; 7 bases line up with TRBD1. J was trimmed by 1 base and V by 4 bases; bases with no gene match: 3. This CDR3 has 14 residues. Germline V lookup: CDR1 MNHNY, CDR2 SVGAGI (reference sequence). In nucleotides, the CDR3 is TGTGCCAGCAGTTCGGGACAGTCGAACACTGAAGCTTTCTTT. It codes for CASSSGQSNTEAFF.